This T cell receptor (beta chain) derives from a study of T cell changes during pregnancy in multiple sclerosis. Repertoires were generated with immunoSEQ multiplex PCR, while TCRdb's copy carries only in-frame clones and drops some. The sample gives around 84,000 clones, 90% to 95% of which show up once; 0.95% to 1% is in the top ten. The specimen comprised peripheral blood, sampled in the second trimester of pregnancy. The source is a female donor in good health, enrolled as a control in a pregnancy study.

CDR3 protein: CASSSTSGSYDTQYF. The CDR3 DNA reads as TGTGCCAGCAGCTCAACTAGCGGGAGCTACGATACGCAGTATTTT. The gene calls are TRBV11-2 and TRBJ2-3, with 11 bases fitting TRBD2. Losses at the gene ends were 4 bases for V and 6 bases for J; bases not matched to a gene: 6. This CDR3 spans 15 amino acids. Germline CDR1 SGHAT, CDR2 FQNNGV.